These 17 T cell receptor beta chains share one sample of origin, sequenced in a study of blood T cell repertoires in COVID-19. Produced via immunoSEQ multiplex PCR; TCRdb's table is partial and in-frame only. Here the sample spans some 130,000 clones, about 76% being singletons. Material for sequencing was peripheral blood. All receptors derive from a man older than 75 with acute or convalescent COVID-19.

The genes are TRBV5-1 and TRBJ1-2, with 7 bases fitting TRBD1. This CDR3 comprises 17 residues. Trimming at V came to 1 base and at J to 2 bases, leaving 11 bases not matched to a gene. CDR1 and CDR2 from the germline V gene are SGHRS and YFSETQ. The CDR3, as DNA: TGCGCCAGCAGCTTGTCTATCCGGGAGGGGGCGAACTATGGCTACACCTTC. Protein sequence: CASSLSIREGANYGYTF.

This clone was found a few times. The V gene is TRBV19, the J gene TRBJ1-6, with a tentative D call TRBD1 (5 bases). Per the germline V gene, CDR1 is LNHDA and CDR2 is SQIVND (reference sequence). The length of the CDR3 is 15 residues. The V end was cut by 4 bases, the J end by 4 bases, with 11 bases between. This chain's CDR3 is CASSKAGRYNSPLHF. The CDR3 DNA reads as TGTGCCAGTAGTAAGGCAGGGCGTTATAATTCACCCCTCCACTTT.

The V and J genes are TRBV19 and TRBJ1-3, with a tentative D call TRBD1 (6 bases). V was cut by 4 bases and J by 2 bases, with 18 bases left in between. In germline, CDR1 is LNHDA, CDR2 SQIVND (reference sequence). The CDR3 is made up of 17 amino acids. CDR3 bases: TGTGCCAGTAGTACCGGGACCACAGGGTTAGCTGGAAACACCATATATTTT. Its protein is CASSTGTTGLAGNTIYF.

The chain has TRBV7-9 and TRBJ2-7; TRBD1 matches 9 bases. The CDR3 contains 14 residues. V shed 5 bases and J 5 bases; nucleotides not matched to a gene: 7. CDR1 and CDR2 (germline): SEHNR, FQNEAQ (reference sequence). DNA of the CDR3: TGTGCCAGCAGCCGGGACAGGGCGGACCACGAGCAGTACTTC. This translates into CASSRDRADHEQYF.

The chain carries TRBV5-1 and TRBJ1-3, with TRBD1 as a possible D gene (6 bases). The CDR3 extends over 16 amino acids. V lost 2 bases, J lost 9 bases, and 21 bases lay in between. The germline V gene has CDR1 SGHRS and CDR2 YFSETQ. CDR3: CASSLGGASVGSTIYF. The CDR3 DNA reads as TGCGCCAGCAGCTTAGGGGGGGCGTCAGTCGGCAGCACCATATATTTT.

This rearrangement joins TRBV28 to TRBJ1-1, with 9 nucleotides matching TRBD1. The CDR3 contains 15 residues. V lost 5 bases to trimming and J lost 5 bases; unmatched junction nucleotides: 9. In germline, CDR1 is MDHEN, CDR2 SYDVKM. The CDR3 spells CASSTTGGSGTEAFF. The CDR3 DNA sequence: TGTGCCAGCAGTACCACAGGGGGCTCGGGGACTGAAGCTTTCTTT.

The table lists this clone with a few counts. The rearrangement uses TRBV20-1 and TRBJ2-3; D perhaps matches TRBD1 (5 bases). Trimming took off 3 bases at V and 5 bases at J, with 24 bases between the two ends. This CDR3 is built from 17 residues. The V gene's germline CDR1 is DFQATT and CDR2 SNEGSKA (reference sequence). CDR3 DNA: TGCAGTGCTAGTAGTTCGTCAGGGCAATTCCTCTTAGATACGCAGTATTTT. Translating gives CSASSSSGQFLLDTQYF.

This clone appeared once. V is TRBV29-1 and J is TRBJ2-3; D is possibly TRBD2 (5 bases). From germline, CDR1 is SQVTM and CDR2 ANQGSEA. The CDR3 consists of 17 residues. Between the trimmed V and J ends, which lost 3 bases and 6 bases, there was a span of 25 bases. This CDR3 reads CSVEDGGALSERDTQYF. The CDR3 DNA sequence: TGCAGCGTTGAGGATGGAGGCGCCCTGTCTGAACGGGATACGCAGTATTTT.

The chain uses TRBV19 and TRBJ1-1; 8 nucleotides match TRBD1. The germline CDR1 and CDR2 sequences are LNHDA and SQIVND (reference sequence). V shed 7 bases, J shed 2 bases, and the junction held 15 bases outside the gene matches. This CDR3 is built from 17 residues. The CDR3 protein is CASNTPGRGQGNTEAFF. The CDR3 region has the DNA TGTGCCAGTAACACACCAGGGCGAGGACAGGGCAACACTGAAGCTTTCTTT.

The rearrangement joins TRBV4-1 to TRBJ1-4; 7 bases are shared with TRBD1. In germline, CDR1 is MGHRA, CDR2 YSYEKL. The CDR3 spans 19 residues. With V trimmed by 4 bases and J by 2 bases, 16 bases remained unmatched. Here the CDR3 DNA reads TGCGCCAGCAGCCGTCGACAGGGAATTCAGGGGTCGACTAATGAAAAACTGTTTTTT. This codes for CASSRRQGIQGSTNEKLFF.

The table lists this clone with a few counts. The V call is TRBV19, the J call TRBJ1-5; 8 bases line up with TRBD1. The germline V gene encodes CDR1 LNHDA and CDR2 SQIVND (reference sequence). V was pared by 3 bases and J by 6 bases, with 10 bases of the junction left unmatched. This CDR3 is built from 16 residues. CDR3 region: CASSIPGRGLTQPQHF. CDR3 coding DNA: TGTGCCAGTAGTATTCCGGGCAGGGGGCTTACTCAGCCCCAGCATTTT. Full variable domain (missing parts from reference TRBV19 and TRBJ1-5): DGGITQSPKYLFRKEGQNVTLSCEQNLNHDAMYWYRQDPGQGLRLIYYSQIVNDFQKGDIAEGYSVSREKKESFPLTVTSAQKNPTAFYLCASSIPGRGLTQPQHFGDGTRLSIL.

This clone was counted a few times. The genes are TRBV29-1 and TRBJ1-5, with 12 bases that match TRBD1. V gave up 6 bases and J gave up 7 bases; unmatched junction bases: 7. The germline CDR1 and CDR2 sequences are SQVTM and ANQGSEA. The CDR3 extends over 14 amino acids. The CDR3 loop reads CSVVTGTGGQPQHF. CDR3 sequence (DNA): TGCAGCGTCGTCACCGGGACAGGGGGCCAGCCCCAGCATTTT.

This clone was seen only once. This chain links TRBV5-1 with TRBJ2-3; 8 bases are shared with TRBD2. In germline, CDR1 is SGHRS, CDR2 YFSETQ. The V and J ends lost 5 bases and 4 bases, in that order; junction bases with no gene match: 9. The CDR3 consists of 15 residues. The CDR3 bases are TGCGCCAGCAGTTCACGGAGCGGGGGCGCAGATACGCAGTATTTT. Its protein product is CASSSRSGGADTQYF.

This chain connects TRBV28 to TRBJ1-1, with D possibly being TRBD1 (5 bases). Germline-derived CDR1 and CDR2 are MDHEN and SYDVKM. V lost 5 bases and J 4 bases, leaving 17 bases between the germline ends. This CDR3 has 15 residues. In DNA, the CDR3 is TGTGCCAGCAGTGTGGGAGGGGTTGTTGGCACTGAAGCTTTCTTT. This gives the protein CASSVGGVVGTEAFF.

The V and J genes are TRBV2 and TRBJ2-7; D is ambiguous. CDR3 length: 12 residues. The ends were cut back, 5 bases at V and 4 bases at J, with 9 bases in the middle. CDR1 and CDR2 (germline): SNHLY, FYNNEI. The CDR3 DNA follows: TGTGCCAGCAGTCTGGCCGGGTACGAGCAGTACTTC. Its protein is CASSLAGYEQYF.

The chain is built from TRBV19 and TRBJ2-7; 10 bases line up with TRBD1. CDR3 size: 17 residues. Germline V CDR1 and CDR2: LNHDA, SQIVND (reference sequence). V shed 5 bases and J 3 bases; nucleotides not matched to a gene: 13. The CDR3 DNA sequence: TGTGCCAGTAGTCAGTCGGCTATCGGGACAGGGGTCTACGAGCAGTACTTC. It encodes CASSQSAIGTGVYEQYF.

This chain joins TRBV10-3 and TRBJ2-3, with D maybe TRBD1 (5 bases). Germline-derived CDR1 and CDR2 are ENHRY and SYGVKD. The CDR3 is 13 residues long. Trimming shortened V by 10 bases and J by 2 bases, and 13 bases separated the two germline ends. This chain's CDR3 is CATTDTNTDTQYF. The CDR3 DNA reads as TGTGCCACGACGGACACAAACACAGATACGCAGTATTTT.